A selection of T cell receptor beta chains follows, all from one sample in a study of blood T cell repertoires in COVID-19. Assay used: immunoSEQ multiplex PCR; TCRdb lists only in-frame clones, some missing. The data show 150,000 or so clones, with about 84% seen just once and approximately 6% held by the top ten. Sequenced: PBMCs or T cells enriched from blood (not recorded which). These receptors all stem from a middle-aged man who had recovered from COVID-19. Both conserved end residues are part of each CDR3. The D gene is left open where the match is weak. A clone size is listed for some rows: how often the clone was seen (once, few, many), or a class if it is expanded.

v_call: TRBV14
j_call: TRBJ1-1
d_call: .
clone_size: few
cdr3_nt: TGTGCCAGCAGCTTTCAGGGACTTAACACTGAAGCTTTCTTT
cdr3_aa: CASSFQGLNTEAFF

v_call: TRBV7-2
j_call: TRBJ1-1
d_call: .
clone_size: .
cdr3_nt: TGTGCCAGCAGCGCTCTAGGCGGGAAGGGATGGACTGAAGCTTTCTTT
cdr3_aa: CASSALGGKGWTEAFF

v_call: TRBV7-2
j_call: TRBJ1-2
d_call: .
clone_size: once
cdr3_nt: TGTGCCAGCAGCTTCTCAGTCGGCTACACCTTC
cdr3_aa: CASSFSVGYTF

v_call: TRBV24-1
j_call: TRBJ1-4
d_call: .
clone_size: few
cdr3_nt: TGTGCCACCAGTGATACCCGGGAACTGTTTTTT
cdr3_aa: CATSDTRELFF

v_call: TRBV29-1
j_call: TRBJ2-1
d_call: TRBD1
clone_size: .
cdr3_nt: TGCAGCGTTATGGGACAGGCCTACAATGAGCAGTTCTTC
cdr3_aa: CSVMGQAYNEQFF

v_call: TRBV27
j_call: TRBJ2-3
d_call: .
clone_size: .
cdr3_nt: TGTGCCAGCGGAACGGGGGTTACAGATACGCAGTATTTT
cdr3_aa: CASGTGVTDTQYF

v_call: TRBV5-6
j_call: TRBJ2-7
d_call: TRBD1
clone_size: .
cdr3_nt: TGTGCCAGCAGTTCCGGGACAGGGAATTACGAGCAGTACTTC
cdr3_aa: CASSSGTGNYEQYF

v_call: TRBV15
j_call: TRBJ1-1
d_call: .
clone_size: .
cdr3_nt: TGTGCCACCAGCAGAGAGGGGCTCTTAGGGACTGAAGCTTTCTTT
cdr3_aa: CATSREGLLGTEAFF

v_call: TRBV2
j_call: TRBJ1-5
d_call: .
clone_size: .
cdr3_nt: TGTGCCAGCAGTGCAGGTACCCGCAATCAGCCCCAGCATTTT
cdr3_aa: CASSAGTRNQPQHF

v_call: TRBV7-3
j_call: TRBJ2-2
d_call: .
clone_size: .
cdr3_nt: TGTGCCAGCAGCTTAAATAAGTGGTCAGGGGACACCGGGGAGCTGTTTTTT
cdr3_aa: CASSLNKWSGDTGELFF

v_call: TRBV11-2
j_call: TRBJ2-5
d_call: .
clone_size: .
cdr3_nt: TGTGCCAGCAGCTTTGGTAGTCGTCGAGAGACCCAGTACTTC
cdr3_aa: CASSFGSRRETQYF

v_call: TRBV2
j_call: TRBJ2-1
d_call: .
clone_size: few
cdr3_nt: TGTGCCAGCACCCAGGTCAATGAGCAGTTCTTC
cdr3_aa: CASTQVNEQFF

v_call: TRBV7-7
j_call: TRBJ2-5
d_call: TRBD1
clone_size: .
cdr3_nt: TGTGCCAGCAGCCCGGACAGGGGGCGTGGAGAGACCCAGTACTTC
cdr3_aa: CASSPDRGRGETQYF

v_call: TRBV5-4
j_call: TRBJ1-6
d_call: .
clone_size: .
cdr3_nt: TGTGCCAGCAGCCCGGGACAACCTAATTCACCCCTCCACTTT
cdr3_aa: CASSPGQPNSPLHF

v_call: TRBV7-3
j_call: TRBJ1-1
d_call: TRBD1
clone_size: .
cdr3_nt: TGTGCCAGCAGCCCTCAAGCAGGGGGCAACACTGAAGCTTTCTTT
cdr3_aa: CASSPQAGGNTEAFF

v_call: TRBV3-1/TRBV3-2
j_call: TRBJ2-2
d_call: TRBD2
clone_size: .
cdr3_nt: TGTGCCAGCAGCCCGGGGACTAGCTCCGGGGAGCTGTTTTTT
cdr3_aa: CASSPGTSSGELFF

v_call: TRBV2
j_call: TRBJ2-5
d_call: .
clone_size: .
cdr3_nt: TGTGCCAGCAGTAGGGAGATCCAAGAGACCCAGTACTTC
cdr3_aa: CASSREIQETQYF

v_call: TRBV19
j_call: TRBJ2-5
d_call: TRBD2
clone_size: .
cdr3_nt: TGTGCCAGTACCACGGGCGGGGGGGCCACAGAGACCCAGTACTTC
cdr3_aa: CASTTGGGATETQYF

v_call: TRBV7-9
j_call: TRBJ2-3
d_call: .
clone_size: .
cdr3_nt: TGTGCCAGCAGCTCGTGGGCAGGGGCCCACACAGATACGCAGTATTTT
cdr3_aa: CASSSWAGAHTDTQYF

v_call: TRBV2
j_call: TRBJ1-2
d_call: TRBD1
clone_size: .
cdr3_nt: TGTGCCAGCATACAGGGGGCGAGCTATGGCTACACCTTC
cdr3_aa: CASIQGASYGYTF

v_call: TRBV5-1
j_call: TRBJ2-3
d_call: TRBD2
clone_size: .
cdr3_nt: TGCGCCAGCAGCCACGGCCCAGCGGGGGTCACAGATACGCAGTATTTT
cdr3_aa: CASSHGPAGVTDTQYF

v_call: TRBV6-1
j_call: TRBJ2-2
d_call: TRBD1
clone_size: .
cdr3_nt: TGTGCCAGCAGTGAACGGGACAGGGGAAGGTATTTCACCGGGGAGCTGTTTTTT
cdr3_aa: CASSERDRGRYFTGELFF

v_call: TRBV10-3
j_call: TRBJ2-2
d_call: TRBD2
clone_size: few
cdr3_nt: TGTGCCATCGCTGGGGGTCTAGCGGGGAACACCGGGGAGCTGTTTTTT
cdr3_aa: CAIAGGLAGNTGELFF

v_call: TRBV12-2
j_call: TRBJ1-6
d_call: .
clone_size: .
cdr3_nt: TGTGCAAGTCGCTTAGTAAGTGACAGGGGGCTAAGCTCCTATAATTCACCCCTCCACTTT
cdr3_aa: CASRLVSDRGLSSYNSPLHF

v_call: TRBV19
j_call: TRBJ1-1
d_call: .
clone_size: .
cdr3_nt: TGTGCCAGTAGTATTGGGGACTGGGGCACTGAAGCTTTCTTT
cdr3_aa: CASSIGDWGTEAFF

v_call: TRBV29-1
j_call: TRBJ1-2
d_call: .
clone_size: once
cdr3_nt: TGCAGCGCGGCGCAGGGCCCGGGTGGCTACACCTTC
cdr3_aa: CSAAQGPGGYTF

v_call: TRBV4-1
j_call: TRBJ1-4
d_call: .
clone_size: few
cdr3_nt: TGCGCCAGCAGCCGAGGCGGCCGAGGGGAAAAACTGTTTTTT
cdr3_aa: CASSRGGRGEKLFF

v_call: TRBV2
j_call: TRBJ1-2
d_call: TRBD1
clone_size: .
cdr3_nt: TGTGCCAGCAGCGAGGGGGCCCTCTACACCTTC
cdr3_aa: CASSEGALYTF

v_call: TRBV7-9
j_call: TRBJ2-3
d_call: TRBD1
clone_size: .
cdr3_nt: TGTGCCAGCAGCCAGGGACAGGACATAGATACGCAGTATTTT
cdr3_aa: CASSQGQDIDTQYF

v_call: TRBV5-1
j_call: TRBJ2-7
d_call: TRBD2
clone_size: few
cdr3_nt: TGCGCCAGCAGCTTGGATGGTACGGGACTAGCGGTTAGCTCCTACGAGCAGTACTTC
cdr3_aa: CASSLDGTGLAVSSYEQYF

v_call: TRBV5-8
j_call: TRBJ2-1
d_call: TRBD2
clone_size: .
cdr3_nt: TGTGCCAGCAGCCGAGGACAGACTAGCGGGGGGCCCGAGCAGTTCTTC
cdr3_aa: CASSRGQTSGGPEQFF